These T cell receptor beta chains were read from a single sample in a study of blood T cell repertoires in COVID-19. Measured with immunoSEQ multiplex PCR; TCRdb has only the in-frame clones, and not every one. The profile covers roughly 190,000 clones, with over 75% appearing a single time and around an eighth taken by the ten largest. Sequenced: peripheral blood. The receptors shown here come from a woman in her forties or fifties with acute or convalescent COVID-19. The CDR3 runs from the conserved cysteine through the conserved F or W. The D gene is left open where the match is weak. Only part of the rows carry a size: once, few, many, or a class if the clone is expanded.

clone size	CDR3 length	D gene	V gene	J gene	CDR3 protein	CDR3 DNA
-	14	TRBD1	TRBV24-1	TRBJ1-2	CATSGATGNYGYTF	TGTGCCACCAGTGGGGCGACAGGGAACTATGGCTACACCTTC
-	15	TRBD2	TRBV2	TRBJ2-1	CAAGEAGGRRNEQFF	TGTGCCGCTGGGGAAGCGGGGGGGCGGAGGAATGAGCAGTTCTTC
-	15	-	TRBV19	TRBJ2-4	CASSSLAGQKNIQYF	TGTGCCAGTAGTTCTTTGGCGGGACAGAAAAACATTCAGTACTTC
-	16	TRBD1	TRBV5-6	TRBJ2-1	CASSSLDRGRYNEQFF	TGTGCCAGCAGCTCATTGGACAGGGGGCGGTACAATGAGCAGTTCTTC
-	15	TRBD1	TRBV19	TRBJ2-1	CASSGQALPDNEQFF	TGTGCCAGTAGCGGACAGGCCCTTCCGGACAATGAGCAGTTCTTC
-	14	-	TRBV18	TRBJ1-5	CASSPGGGNQPQHF	TGTGCCAGCTCACCAGGGGGCGGCAATCAGCCCCAGCATTTT
-	17	TRBD1	TRBV27	TRBJ2-1	CASSLSRQGARHNEQFF	TGTGCCAGCAGTTTATCCCGACAGGGGGCGCGACACAATGAGCAGTTCTTC
-	17	TRBD2	TRBV28	TRBJ2-1	CASSPRPGTSGGVEQFF	TGTGCCAGCAGCCCTAGACCTGGGACTAGCGGGGGTGTTGAGCAGTTCTTC
-	13	TRBD1	TRBV5-1	TRBJ1-5	CASSLGTAQPQHF	TGCGCCAGCAGTCTAGGGACAGCACAGCCCCAGCATTTT
few	13	TRBD1	TRBV3-1/TRBV3-2	TRBJ1-1	CASTGDRVNEAFF	TGTGCCAGCACCGGAGACAGGGTAAATGAAGCTTTCTTT
-	14	-	TRBV6-1	TRBJ2-7	CASSEVPGTYEQYF	TGTGCCAGCAGTGAAGTACCAGGAACCTACGAGCAGTACTTC
-	14	-	TRBV5-4	TRBJ1-2	CASSLERVYGGYTF	TGTGCCAGCAGCTTGGAGAGGGTCTACGGTGGCTACACCTTC
-	15	-	TRBV7-9	TRBJ1-3	CASTRDFGSGNTIYF	TGTGCCAGCACCCGGGACTTCGGCTCTGGAAACACCATATATTTT
-	16	TRBD1	TRBV9	TRBJ1-3	CASSTRTGLTGNTIYF	TGTGCCAGCAGCACGCGGACAGGCCTAACTGGAAACACCATATATTTT
-	12	-	TRBV29-1	TRBJ1-2	CSVGLANYGYTF	TGCAGCGTTGGCCTAGCTAACTATGGCTACACCTTC
-	13	-	TRBV6-2/TRBV6-3	TRBJ1-1	CASSLQVNTEAFF	TGTGCCAGCAGTTTACAGGTGAACACTGAAGCTTTCTTT
-	18	TRBD2	TRBV5-4	TRBJ2-1	CASSLLVLAGVPGNEQFF	TGTGCCAGCAGCTTGTTAGTCCTAGCGGGGGTCCCCGGGAATGAGCAGTTCTTC
medium-sized	17	-	TRBV5-6	TRBJ2-3	CASSLTRGRRSTDTQYF	TGTGCCAGCAGCTTGACCCGCGGAAGACGGAGCACAGATACGCAGTATTTT
-	18	-	TRBV5-1	TRBJ1-3	CASSQFPQGARSGNTIYF	TGCGCCAGCAGCCAATTTCCGCAGGGCGCCCGCTCTGGAAACACCATATATTTT
-	15	-	TRBV29-1	TRBJ2-3	CSASWVAASTDTQYF	TGCAGCGCATCGTGGGTGGCGGCCAGCACAGATACGCAGTATTTT
-	12	-	TRBV11-2	TRBJ2-3	CASSGVTDTQYF	TGTGCCAGCTCGGGAGTTACAGATACGCAGTATTTT
-	18	TRBD2	TRBV7-2	TRBJ2-5	CASSLQPGLAGGGETQYF	TGTGCCAGCAGCTTACAACCCGGACTAGCGGGAGGAGGGGAGACCCAGTACTTC
-	14	-	TRBV28	TRBJ1-4	CASSSPDSGEKLFF	TGTGCCAGCAGCTCTCCGGACAGTGGCGAAAAACTGTTTTTT
-	16	-	TRBV5-5	TRBJ1-1	CASSRGRGREITEAFF	TGTGCCAGCAGCCGCGGAAGAGGGCGGGAAATCACTGAAGCTTTCTTT
-	11	TRBD2	TRBV12-3/TRBV12-4	TRBJ2-1	CASSYSGEQFF	TGTGCCAGCAGCTATAGCGGGGAGCAGTTCTTC
-	16	TRBD1	TRBV28	TRBJ1-6	CASTFATGTGFSPLHF	TGTGCCAGCACCTTTGCAACCGGGACAGGGTTTTCACCCCTCCACTTT
few	14	-	TRBV6-4	TRBJ1-1	CASSESWGPTEAFF	TGTGCCAGCAGTGAGAGTTGGGGCCCCACTGAAGCTTTCTTT
-	13	-	TRBV30	TRBJ2-7	CAWSRGGGYEQYF	TGTGCCTGGAGCCGGGGAGGGGGCTACGAGCAGTACTTC
-	12	-	TRBV6-5	TRBJ1-1	CASSYSQGEAFF	TGTGCCAGCAGTTACTCGCAGGGGGAAGCTTTCTTT
-	13	TRBD1	TRBV19	TRBJ2-2	CASSKTGPGELFF	TGTGCCAGTAGTAAGACAGGGCCCGGGGAGCTGTTTTTT
-	17	TRBD2	TRBV28	TRBJ2-2	CASSFNPASGITGELFF	TGTGCCAGCAGTTTTAACCCGGCTAGCGGTATCACCGGGGAGCTGTTTTTT
-	15	TRBD1	TRBV9	TRBJ2-1	CASSVRQGAFNEQFF	TGTGCCAGCAGCGTAAGGCAGGGGGCTTTCAATGAGCAGTTCTTC
once	16	TRBD2	TRBV7-2	TRBJ2-1	CASSPPGGKGGNEQFF	TGTGCCAGCAGCCCCCCGGGGGGGAAGGGGGGGAATGAGCAGTTCTTC
-	12	-	TRBV2	TRBJ2-1	CATDSRGNEQFF	TGTGCCACCGACTCTAGGGGGAATGAGCAGTTCTTC
-	13	TRBD1	TRBV12-3/TRBV12-4	TRBJ2-5	CASSNRGRETQYF	TGTGCCAGCAGTAACAGGGGCCGGGAGACCCAGTACTTC
once	16	TRBD2	TRBV10-3	TRBJ2-7	CAISEGLTSGLREQYF	TGTGCCATCAGTGAGGGGTTGACTAGCGGCTTGCGGGAGCAGTACTTC
few	14	-	TRBV10-3	TRBJ2-1	CAISGQELNNEQFF	TGTGCCATCAGTGGCCAGGAACTCAACAATGAGCAGTTCTTC
-	15	-	TRBV6-5	TRBJ1-3	CASSYRTANGNTIYF	TGTGCCAGCAGTTACCGGACAGCCAATGGAAACACCATATATTTT
once	13	-	TRBV24-1	TRBJ2-7	CATSGSASYEQYF	TGTGCCACGTCAGGGTCCGCCTCCTACGAGCAGTACTTC
-	15	TRBD1	TRBV5-1	TRBJ2-3	CASSVMTGYTDTQYF	TGCGCCAGCAGCGTGATGACAGGGTACACAGATACGCAGTATTTT
-	14	-	TRBV28	TRBJ1-5	CASCGGPWRQPQHF	TGTGCCAGCTGTGGAGGTCCTTGGAGGCAGCCCCAGCATTTT
-	15	-	TRBV6-5	TRBJ2-7	CASSSPPDSTYEQYF	TGTGCCAGCAGTTCACCCCCGGACAGTACCTACGAGCAGTACTTC
-	18	-	TRBV21-1	TRBJ2-3	CASSIEGLAPHFTDTQYF	TGTGCCAGCAGCATAGAGGGACTAGCGCCACATTTCACAGATACGCAGTATTTT
-	13	-	TRBV18	TRBJ1-1	CASSPNRETEAFF	TGTGCCAGCTCACCCAATCGGGAGACTGAAGCTTTCTTT
-	17	TRBD1	TRBV6-2/TRBV6-3	TRBJ1-1	CASSPGTGALRNTEAFF	TGTGCCAGCAGCCCCGGGACAGGGGCTCTCCGGAACACTGAAGCTTTCTTT
-	16	TRBD1	TRBV28	TRBJ2-6	CASRSGDRAGANVLTF	TGTGCCAGCAGATCCGGAGACAGGGCCGGGGCCAACGTCCTGACTTTC
-	17	-	TRBV21-1	TRBJ2-2	CASSKVISGGDTGELFF	TGTGCCAGCAGCAAAGTAATTAGCGGGGGGGACACCGGGGAGCTGTTTTTT
-	14	TRBD1	TRBV6-5	TRBJ1-6	CASRRTGGGSPLHF	TGTGCCAGCAGGCGTACAGGGGGGGGTTCACCCCTCCACTTT
-	14	TRBD1	TRBV27	TRBJ1-1	CASSRDRANTEAFF	TGTGCCAGCAGCCGGGACAGGGCAAACACTGAAGCTTTCTTT
-	15	TRBD2	TRBV10-3	TRBJ2-1	CAISESGRGNNEQFF	TGTGCCATCAGTGAGTCCGGGCGGGGGAACAATGAGCAGTTCTTC